This T cell receptor beta chain is drawn from a study of control samples from healthy donors and cancer patients. This clone appeared a few times. Method: immunoSEQ multiplex PCR; TCRdb's copy keeps in-frame clones and lacks some. The table records about 170,000 clones, 85% to 95% of them present only once. The CDR3 contains 13 residues. Germline CDR1 and CDR2: MNHNY and SVGAGI (reference sequence). V lost 7 bases and J lost 4; bases outside the gene matches: 5. The rearrangement links TRBV6-6 to TRBJ1-2; 8 nucleotides match TRBD1. Sequencing input: blood. The TCR was taken from a woman aged 18-30 years in good health. The CDR3 DNA reads TGTGCCAGCAACCGGGACAGGTTCTATGGCTACACCTTC. Encoded protein: CASNRDRFYGYTF.